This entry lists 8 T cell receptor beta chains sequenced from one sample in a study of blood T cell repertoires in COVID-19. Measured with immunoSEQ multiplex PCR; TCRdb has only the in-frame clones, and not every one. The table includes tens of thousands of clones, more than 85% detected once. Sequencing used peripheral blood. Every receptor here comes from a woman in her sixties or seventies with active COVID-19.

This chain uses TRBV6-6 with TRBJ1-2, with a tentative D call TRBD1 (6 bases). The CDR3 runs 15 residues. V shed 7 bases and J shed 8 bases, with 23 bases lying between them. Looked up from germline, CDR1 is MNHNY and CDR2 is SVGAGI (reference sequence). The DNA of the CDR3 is TGTGCCAGCAAAACGCCTTGGACAGCACCGGGAGGCTACACCTTC. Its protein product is CASKTPWTAPGGYTF.

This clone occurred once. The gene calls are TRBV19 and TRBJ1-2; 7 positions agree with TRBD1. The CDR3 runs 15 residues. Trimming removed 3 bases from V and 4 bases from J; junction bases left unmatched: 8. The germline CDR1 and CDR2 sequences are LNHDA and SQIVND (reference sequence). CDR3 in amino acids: CASSMDRQLLYGYTF. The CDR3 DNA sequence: TGTGCCAGTAGTATGGACAGGCAGCTTCTCTATGGCTACACCTTC.

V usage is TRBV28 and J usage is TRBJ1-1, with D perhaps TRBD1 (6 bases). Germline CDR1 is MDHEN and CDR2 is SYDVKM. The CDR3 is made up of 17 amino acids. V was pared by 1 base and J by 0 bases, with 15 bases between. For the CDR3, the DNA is TGTGCCAGCAGTTTATCCGGGACAAGCTTTTTGAACACTGAAGCTTTCTTT. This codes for CASSLSGTSFLNTEAFF.

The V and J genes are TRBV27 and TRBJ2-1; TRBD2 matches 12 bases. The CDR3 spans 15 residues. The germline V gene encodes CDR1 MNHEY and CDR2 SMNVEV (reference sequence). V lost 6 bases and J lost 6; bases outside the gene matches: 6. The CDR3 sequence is CASRSGLAGVNEQFF. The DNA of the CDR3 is TGTGCCAGCAGGTCGGGACTAGCGGGCGTCAATGAGCAGTTCTTC.

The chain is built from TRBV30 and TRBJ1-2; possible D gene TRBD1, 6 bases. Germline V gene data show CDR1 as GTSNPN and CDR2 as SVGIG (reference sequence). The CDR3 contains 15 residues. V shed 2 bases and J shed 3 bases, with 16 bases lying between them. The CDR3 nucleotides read TGTGCCTGGAGTTACGGGACACCTGCGGACTATGGCTACACCTTC. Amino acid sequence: CAWSYGTPADYGYTF.

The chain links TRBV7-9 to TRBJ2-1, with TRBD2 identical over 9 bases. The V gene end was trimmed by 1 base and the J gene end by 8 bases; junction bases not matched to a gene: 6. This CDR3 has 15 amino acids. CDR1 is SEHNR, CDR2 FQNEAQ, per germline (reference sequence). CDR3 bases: TGTGCCAGCAGCTTAGGGGCTAGCGGGACTGATGAGCAGTTCTTC. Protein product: CASSLGASGTDEQFF. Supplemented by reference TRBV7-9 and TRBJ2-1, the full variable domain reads DTGVSQNPRHKITKRGQNVTFRCDPISEHNRLYWYRQTLGQGPEFLTYFQNEAQLEKSRLLSDRFSAERPKGSFSTLEIQRTEQGDSAMYLCASSLGASGTDEQFFGPGTRLTVL.

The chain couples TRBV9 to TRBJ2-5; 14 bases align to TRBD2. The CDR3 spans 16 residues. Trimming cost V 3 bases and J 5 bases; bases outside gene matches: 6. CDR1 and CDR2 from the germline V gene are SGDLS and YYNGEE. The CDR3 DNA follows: TGTGCCAGCAGCGCGGGGACTAGCGGGAGTGGGGAGACCCAGTACTTC. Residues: CASSAGTSGSGETQYF.

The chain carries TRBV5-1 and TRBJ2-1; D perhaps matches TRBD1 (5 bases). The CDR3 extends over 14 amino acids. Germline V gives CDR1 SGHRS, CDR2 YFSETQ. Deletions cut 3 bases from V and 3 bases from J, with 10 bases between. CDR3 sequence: CASSSGMFYNEQFF. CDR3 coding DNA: TGCGCCAGCAGCTCAGGGATGTTCTACAATGAGCAGTTCTTC.